The entry below gives a single T cell receptor (beta chain) sequence along with its context. Antigen specificity is unknown. Given a much more abundant clone one base away, this may be a read error. TCRdb analysed the PCR reads with MiXCR anew, one entry per CDR3 protein. The sample has hundreds of thousands of distinct CDR3 sequences, about a fifth seen once; the top ten hold about 0.79%. The data stem from a study of molecular identifiers for immune sequencing clone quantification. Study conclusions and caveats: Beyond 20 RNA copies, clones held over 99% of effector molecules, compared with under 1% in naive cells.

Germline V gives CDR1 LGHNA, CDR2 YSLEER. V lost 3 bases and J lost 0, with 8 bases in between. This CDR3 region has 15 residues. The clonotype comes from a human donor in good health. Some libraries in this study had Jurkat cell RNA spiked in. The chain combines TRBV4-3 with TRBJ1-4, with D unresolved. Sequencing was carried out using naive CD8+ T cells from blood, with Jurkat cell RNA spiked in. Subset reported: FACS-sorted CD8+CD4-CCR7+CD45RA+ naive T cells. The CDR3 region has the DNA TGCGCCAGCAGCCAGTACATCTCAACTAATGAAAAACTGTTTTTT. This codes for CASSQYISTNEKLFF.